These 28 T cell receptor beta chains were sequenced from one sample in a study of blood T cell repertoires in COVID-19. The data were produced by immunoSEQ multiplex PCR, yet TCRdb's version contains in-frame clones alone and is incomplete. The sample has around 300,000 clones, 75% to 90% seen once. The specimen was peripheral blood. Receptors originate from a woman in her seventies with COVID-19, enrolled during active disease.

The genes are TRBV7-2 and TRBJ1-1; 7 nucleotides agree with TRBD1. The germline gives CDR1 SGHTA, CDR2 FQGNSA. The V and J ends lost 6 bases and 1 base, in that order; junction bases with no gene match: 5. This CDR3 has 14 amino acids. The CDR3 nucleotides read TGTGCCAGCAGAGTAGACAGGGAGAACACTGAAGCTTTCTTT. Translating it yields CASRVDRENTEAFF.

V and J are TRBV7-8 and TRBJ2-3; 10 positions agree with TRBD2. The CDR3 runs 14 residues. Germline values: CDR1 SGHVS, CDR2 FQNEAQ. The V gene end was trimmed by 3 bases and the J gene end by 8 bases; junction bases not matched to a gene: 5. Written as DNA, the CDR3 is TGTGCCAGCAGCTTGGGAAGGACTAGCGGTACGCAGTATTTT. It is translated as CASSLGRTSGTQYF.

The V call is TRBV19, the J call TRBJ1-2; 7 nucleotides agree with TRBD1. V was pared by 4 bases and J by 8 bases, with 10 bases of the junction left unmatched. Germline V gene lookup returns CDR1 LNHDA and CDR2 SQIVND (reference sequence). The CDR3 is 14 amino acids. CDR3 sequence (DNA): TGTGCCAGTAGTAAGCGGGCAGGGGGTCAAGGCTACACCTTC. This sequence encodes CASSKRAGGQGYTF.

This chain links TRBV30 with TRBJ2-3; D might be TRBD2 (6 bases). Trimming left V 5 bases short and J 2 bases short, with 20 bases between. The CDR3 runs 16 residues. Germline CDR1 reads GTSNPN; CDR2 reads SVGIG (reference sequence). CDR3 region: CAWGWGIADYTDTQYF. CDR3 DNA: TGTGCCTGGGGGTGGGGAATTGCGGACTACACAGATACGCAGTATTTT.

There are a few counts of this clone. CDR3 in DNA: TGTGCCAGCAGCCGCCCAGGGGTTCGCGAGCAGTACTTC. Its translation: CASSRPGVREQYF. This rearrangement joins TRBV5-4 to TRBJ2-7; TRBD1 might be the D (6 bases). The CDR3 loop spans 13 amino acids. With 4 bases removed from V and 6 bases from J, the gap between germline ends came to 14 bases. Germline CDR1 and CDR2: SGHNT and YYREEE (reference sequence).

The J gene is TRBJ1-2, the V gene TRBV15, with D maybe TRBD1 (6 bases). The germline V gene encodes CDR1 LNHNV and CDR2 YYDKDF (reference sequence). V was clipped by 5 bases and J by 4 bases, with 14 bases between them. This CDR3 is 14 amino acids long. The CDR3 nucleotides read TGTGCCACCAGCCCGGACAGATTTAGCTATGGCTACACCTTC. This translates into CATSPDRFSYGYTF.

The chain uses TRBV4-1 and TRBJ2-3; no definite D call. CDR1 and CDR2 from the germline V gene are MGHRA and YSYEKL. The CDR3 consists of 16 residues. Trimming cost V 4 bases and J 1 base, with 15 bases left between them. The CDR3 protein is CASSPWSTPGTDTQYF. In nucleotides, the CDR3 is TGCGCCAGCAGCCCGTGGAGCACTCCCGGCACAGATACGCAGTATTTT.

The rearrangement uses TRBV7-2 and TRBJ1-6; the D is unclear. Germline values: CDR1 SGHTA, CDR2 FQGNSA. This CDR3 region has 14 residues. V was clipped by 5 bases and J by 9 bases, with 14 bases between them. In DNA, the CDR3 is TGTGCCAGCAGCCCGGGAGATCCGGGTTCACCCCTCCACTTT. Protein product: CASSPGDPGSPLHF.

The CDR3 nucleotides read TGTGCCAGCAGTCCCTTACAGGGGCCCACCGGGGAGCTGTTTTTT. This gives the protein CASSPLQGPTGELFF. The chain couples TRBV27 to TRBJ2-2, with TRBD1 identical over 7 bases. Germline lookup yields CDR1 MNHEY and CDR2 SMNVEV (reference sequence). The V segment lost 5 bases and the J segment 4 bases; nucleotides outside the gene matches: 7. CDR3 length: 15 amino acids.

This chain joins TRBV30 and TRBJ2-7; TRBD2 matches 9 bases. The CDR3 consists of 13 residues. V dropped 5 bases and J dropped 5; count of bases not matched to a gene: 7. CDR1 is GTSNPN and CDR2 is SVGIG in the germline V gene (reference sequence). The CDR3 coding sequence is TGTGCCTGGGCGGGGGGGGTTGTGAACGAGCAGTACTTC. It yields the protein CAWAGGVVNEQYF.

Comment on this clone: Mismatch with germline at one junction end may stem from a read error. The CDR3 reads CASSHSETYEQYF. The CDR3 nucleotides are TGTGCCAGCAGTCACTCAGAGACCTACGAGCAGTACTTC. The chain employs TRBV6-5 and TRBJ2-7; unclear D gene. This CDR3 contains 13 residues. Germline CDR1 MNHEY, CDR2 SVGAGI.

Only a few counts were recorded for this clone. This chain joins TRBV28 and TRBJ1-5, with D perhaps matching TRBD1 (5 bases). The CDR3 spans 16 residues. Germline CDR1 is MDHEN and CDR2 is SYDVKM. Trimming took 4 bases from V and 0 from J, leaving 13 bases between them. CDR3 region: CASSSRRQYSNQPQHF. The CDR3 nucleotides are TGTGCCAGCAGTTCCCGTCGACAGTATAGCAATCAGCCCCAGCATTTT. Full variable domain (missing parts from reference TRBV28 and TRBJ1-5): DVKVTQSSRYLVKRTGEKVFLECVQDMDHENMFWYRQDPGLGLRLIYFSYDVKMKEKGDIPEGYSVSREKKERFSLILESASTNQTSMYLCASSSRRQYSNQPQHFGDGTRLSIL.

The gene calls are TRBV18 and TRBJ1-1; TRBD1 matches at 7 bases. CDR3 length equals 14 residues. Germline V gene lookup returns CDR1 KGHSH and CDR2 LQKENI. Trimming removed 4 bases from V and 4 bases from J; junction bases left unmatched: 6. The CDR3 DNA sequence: TGTGCCAGCTCACAATATACAGGGGCCACTGAAGCTTTCTTT. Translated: CASSQYTGATEAFF.

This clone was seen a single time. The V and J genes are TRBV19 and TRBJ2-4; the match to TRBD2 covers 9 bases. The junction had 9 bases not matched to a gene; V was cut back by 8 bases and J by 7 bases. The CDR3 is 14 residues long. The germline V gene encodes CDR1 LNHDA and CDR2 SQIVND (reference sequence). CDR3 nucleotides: TGTGCCAGTTCGAGAGCGGGGGGCGGGAACATTCAGTACTTC. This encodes CASSRAGGGNIQYF.

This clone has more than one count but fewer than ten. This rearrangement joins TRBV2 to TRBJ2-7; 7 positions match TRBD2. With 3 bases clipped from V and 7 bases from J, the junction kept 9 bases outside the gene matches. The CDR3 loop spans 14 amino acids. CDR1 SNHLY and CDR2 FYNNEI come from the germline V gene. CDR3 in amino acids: CASSEASGRIEQYF. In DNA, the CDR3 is TGTGCCAGCAGTGAGGCTAGCGGACGAATTGAGCAGTACTTC.

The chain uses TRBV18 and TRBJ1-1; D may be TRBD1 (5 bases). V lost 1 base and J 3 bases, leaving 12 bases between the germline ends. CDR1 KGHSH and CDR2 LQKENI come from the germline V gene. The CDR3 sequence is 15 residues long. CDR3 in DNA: TGTGCCAGCTCACCACGGGAGGGGAGGTACACTGAAGCTTTCTTT. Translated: CASSPREGRYTEAFF. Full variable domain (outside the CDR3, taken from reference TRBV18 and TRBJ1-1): NAGVMQNPRHLVRRRGQEARLRCSPMKGHSHVYWYRQLPEEGLKFMVYLQKENIIDESGMPKERFSAEFPKEGPSILRIQQVVRGDSAAYFCASSPREGRYTEAFFGQGTRLTVV.

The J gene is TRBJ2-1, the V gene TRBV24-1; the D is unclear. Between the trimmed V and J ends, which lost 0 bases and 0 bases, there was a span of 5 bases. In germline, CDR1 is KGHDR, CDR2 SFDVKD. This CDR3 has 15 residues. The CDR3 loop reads CATSDLLDSYNEQFF. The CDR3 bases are TGTGCCACCAGTGATTTGTTAGACTCCTACAATGAGCAGTTCTTC.

CDR3 coding DNA: TGTGCCAGCAGGGACAGCGAGTACACTGAAGCTTTCTTT. This translates into CASRDSEYTEAFF. The chain carries TRBV2 and TRBJ1-1, with D maybe TRBD1 (6 bases). The CDR3 is 13 residues long. V lost 6 bases, J lost 3 bases, and 11 bases lay in between. Germline lookup yields CDR1 SNHLY and CDR2 FYNNEI.

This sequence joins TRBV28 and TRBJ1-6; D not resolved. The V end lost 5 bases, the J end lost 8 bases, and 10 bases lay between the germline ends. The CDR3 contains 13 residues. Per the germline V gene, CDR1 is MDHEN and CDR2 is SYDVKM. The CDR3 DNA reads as TGTGCCAGCAGTGTTAGAGAACATTCACCCCTCCACTTT. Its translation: CASSVREHSPLHF.

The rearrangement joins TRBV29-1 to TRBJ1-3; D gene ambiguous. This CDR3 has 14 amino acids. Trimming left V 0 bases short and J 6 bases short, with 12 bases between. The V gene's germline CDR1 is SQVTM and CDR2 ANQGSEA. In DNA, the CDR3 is TGCAGCGTTGAAGATTCGGGGTGGGAAAACACCATATATTTT. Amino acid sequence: CSVEDSGWENTIYF.

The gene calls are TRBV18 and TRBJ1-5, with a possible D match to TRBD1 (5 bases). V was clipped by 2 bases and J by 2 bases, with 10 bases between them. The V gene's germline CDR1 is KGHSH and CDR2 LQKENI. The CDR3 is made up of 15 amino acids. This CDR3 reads CASSPGAAGNQPQHF. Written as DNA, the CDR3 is TGTGCCAGCTCACCAGGGGCGGCGGGCAATCAGCCCCAGCATTTT.

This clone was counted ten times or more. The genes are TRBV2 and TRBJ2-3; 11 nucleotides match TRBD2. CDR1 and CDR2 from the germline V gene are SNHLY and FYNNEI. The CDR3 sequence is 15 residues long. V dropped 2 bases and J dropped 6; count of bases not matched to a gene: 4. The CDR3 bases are TGTGCCAGCAGTGAAAATAGCGGGGGGGTGGATACGCAGTATTTT. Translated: CASSENSGGVDTQYF.

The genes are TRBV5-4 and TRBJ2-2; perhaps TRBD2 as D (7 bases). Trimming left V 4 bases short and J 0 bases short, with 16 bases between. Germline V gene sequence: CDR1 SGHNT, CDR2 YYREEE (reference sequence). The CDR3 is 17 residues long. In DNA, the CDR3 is TGTGCCAGCAGCGCAACAGGGCGGGGGCCGAACACCGGGGAGCTGTTTTTT. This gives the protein CASSATGRGPNTGELFF.

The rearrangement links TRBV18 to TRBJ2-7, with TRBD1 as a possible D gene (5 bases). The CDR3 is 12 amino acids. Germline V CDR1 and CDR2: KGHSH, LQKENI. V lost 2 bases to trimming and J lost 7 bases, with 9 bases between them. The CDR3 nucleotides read TGTGCCAGCTCACCAGATCGACAGGAGCAGTACTTC. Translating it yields CASSPDRQEQYF.

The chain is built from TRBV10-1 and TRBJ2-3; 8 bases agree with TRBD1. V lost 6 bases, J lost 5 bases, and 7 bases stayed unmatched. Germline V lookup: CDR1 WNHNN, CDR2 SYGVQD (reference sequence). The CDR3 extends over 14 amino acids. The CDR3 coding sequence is TGCGCCAGCAGCCCGGACAGGGCGGTAGATACGCAGTATTTT. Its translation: CASSPDRAVDTQYF.

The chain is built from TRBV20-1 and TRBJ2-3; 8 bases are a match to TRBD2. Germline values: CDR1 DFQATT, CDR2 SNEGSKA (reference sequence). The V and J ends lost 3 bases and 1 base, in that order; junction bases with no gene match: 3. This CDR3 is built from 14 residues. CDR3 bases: TGCAGTGCTAGTACAGCGGGGGGCACAGATACGCAGTATTTT. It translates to CSASTAGGTDTQYF.

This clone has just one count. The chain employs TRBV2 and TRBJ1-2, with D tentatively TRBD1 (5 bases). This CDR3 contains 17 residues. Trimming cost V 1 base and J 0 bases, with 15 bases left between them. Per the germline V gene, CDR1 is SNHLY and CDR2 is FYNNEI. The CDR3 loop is CASSEVGGAVANYGYTF. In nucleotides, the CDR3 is TGTGCCAGCAGTGAAGTGGGTGGGGCCGTAGCTAACTATGGCTACACCTTC.

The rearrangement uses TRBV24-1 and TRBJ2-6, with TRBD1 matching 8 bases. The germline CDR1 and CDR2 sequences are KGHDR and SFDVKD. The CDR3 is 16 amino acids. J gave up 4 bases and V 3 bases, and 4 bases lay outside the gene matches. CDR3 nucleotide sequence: TGTGCCACCAGTGATGCCAGGGGGCACGGGGCCAACGTCCTGACTTTC. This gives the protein CATSDARGHGANVLTF.